Below, 24 T cell receptor beta chains from the same sample are listed, as sequenced in a study of response to subunit inactivated influenza vaccine. TCRdb called the RT-PCR reads again in MiXCR, with one record for every CDR3 protein. This table has about 540,000 distinct CDR3 sequences, roughly a quarter appearing once. The data were also submitted as part of a second study, on T cells expressing NK-cell markers. That report notes: Researchers built TCR beta cDNA using 5'RACE template switching with UMIs.

This sample comprised CD4+ T cells sorted from PBMCs, obtained approximately 12 days after vaccination. The origin of the receptors is a man in his fifties or sixties who received an inactivated influenza vaccine.

V is TRBV10-3 and J is TRBJ2-3, with a possible D match to TRBD1 (6 bases). V lost 2 bases, J lost 3 bases, and 12 bases lay in between. Germline CDR1 is ENHRY and CDR2 is SYGVKD. This CDR3 is 15 amino acids long. CDR3 region: CAISEISGVTDTQYF. CDR3 sequence (DNA): TGTGCCATCAGTGAGATTTCAGGGGTTACAGATACGCAGTATTTT.

The V call is TRBV4-2, the J call TRBJ2-6, with 7 bases identical to TRBD1. J lost 4 bases, V lost 2 bases, and 14 bases had no gene match. CDR1 LGHNA and CDR2 YNFKEQ come from the germline V gene. This CDR3 is 19 amino acids long. The CDR3 nucleotides are TGTGCCAGCAGCCAAAACACTTACTACAGGGGAGCCGGGGCCAACGTCCTGACTTTC. Translated, it gives CASSQNTYYRGAGANVLTF.

The chain uses TRBV5-5 and TRBJ1-6, with TRBD1 identical over 7 bases. Germline trimming cut 1 base from V and 9 bases from J; bases unmatched to any gene: 7. Germline V lookup: CDR1 SGHKS, CDR2 YYEKEE (reference sequence). The CDR3 contains 15 residues. CDR3 nucleotide sequence: TGTGCCAGCAGCTTGTGGGGACAGCTACCTTCACCCCTCCACTTT. Protein sequence: CASSLWGQLPSPLHF.

The rearrangement uses TRBV27 and TRBJ1-1, with a possible D match to TRBD1 (5 bases). The CDR3 is 15 amino acids. CDR1 and CDR2 from the germline V gene are MNHEY and SMNVEV (reference sequence). Trimming removed 4 bases at V and 4 bases at J, with 16 bases between. Written as DNA, the CDR3 is TGTGCCAGCAGTTCTCCGTTTGGGGGAGCCACTGAAGCTTTCTTT. As protein: CASSSPFGGATEAFF.

CDR3 coding DNA: TGTGCCAGCAGTTTTCAGCGGGGGAGCTCCTACAATGAGCAGTTCTTC. Protein: CASSFQRGSSYNEQFF. The chain links TRBV27 to TRBJ2-1, with 8 nucleotides matching TRBD2. Germline CDR1 is MNHEY and CDR2 is SMNVEV (reference sequence). The junction had 4 bases not matched to a gene; V was cut back by 3 bases and J by 0 bases. This CDR3 is built from 16 residues.

The chain recombines TRBV5-8 with TRBJ2-5; 14 bases map to TRBD2. The V gene end was trimmed by 4 bases and the J gene end by 5 bases; junction bases not matched to a gene: 7. CDR1 is SGHTS, CDR2 YDEGEE, per germline. The CDR3 spans 16 residues. The CDR3 sequence is CASSQGLAGALETQYF. CDR3 sequence (DNA): TGTGCCAGCAGCCAGGGACTAGCGGGAGCCCTCGAGACCCAGTACTTC.

This clonotype has more than one count but fewer than ten. The rearrangement links TRBV27 to TRBJ2-3; 9 positions agree with TRBD2. The CDR3 is made up of 15 amino acids. The germline gives CDR1 MNHEY, CDR2 SMNVEV (reference sequence). Unmatched junction bases numbered 5, after V lost 4 bases and J lost 3 bases. This chain's CDR3 is CASSYGGRVTDTQYF. The DNA for the CDR3 is TGTGCCAGCAGTTATGGCGGGAGGGTAACAGATACGCAGTATTTT.

The V gene is TRBV20-1, the J gene TRBJ1-5, with TRBD1 matching 10 bases. TRBJ2-3 matches the DNA end more closely, so the J call is doubtful. Germline CDR1 DFQATT, CDR2 SNEGSKA (reference sequence). This CDR3 spans 15 amino acids. CDR3 amino acids: CSARPGQGFNQPQYF. The CDR3 region has the DNA TGCAGTGCTAGGCCGGGACAGGGGTTTAATCAGCCCCAGTATTTT.

This clonotype was found a few times. The CDR3 bases are TGTGCCAGCAGCGTAGACTGGCTCTCCTACGAGCAGTACTTC. Residues: CASSVDWLSYEQYF. V gene TRBV9 combines with J gene TRBJ2-7, with D unclear. Trimming took off 0 bases at V and 0 bases at J, with 7 bases between the two ends. Germline CDR1 SGDLS, CDR2 YYNGEE. CDR3 size: 14 residues.

This clonotype was found a few times. This rearrangement joins TRBV5-1 to TRBJ2-2, with D perhaps matching TRBD2 (5 bases). V was clipped by 1 base and J by 4 bases, with 14 bases between them. The CDR3 runs to 16 residues. Germline V gene lookup returns CDR1 SGHRS and CDR2 YFSETQ. In DNA form, the CDR3 reads TGCGCCAGCAGCTTGTCGGGGAGTGGTAGCACCGGGGAGCTGTTTTTT. Protein: CASSLSGSGSTGELFF.

This clonotype turned up a few times. The chain uses TRBV7-8 and TRBJ2-1, with TRBD1 matching 11 bases. The CDR3 has 16 amino acids. J lost 6 bases, V lost 1 base, and 5 bases had no gene match. Per the germline V gene, CDR1 is SGHVS and CDR2 is FQNEAQ. The CDR3, as DNA: TGTGCCAGCAGCTTAGTTCCGGGGACAGGGGGCAATGAGCAGTTCTTC. Translating it yields CASSLVPGTGGNEQFF.

The rearrangement links TRBV6-1 to TRBJ2-2, with 7 bases lining up with TRBD1. This CDR3 is built from 13 residues. V was clipped by 10 bases and J by 4 bases; unmatched bases: 6. Germline V gene sequence: CDR1 MNHNS, CDR2 SASEGT. The CDR3 is CATIRDSTGELFF. The DNA of the CDR3 is TGTGCCACCATACGGGACAGCACCGGGGAGCTGTTTTTT.

This clonotype has just a few counts. The chain carries TRBV20-1 and TRBJ2-3, with D maybe TRBD1 (5 bases). Germline loops: CDR1 DFQATT, CDR2 SNEGSKA (reference sequence). Trimming took off 6 bases at V and 4 bases at J, with 17 bases between the two ends. This CDR3 has 14 residues. The CDR3 here is CSAPPRDRADTQYF. CDR3 in DNA: TGCAGTGCCCCCCCCAGGGATCGAGCAGATACGCAGTATTTT.

A few counts support this clonotype. The rearrangement links TRBV20-1 to TRBJ2-5; D is uncertain. The V and J ends lost 1 base and 5 bases respectively, with 14 bases between them. Germline lookup yields CDR1 DFQATT and CDR2 SNEGSKA (reference sequence). This CDR3 is 14 amino acids long. CDR3: CSARAAMSPETQYF. The CDR3 DNA reads as TGCAGTGCTAGAGCTGCCATGAGCCCGGAGACCCAGTACTTC.

The chain combines TRBV12-3 or TRBV12-4 with TRBJ2-2; 9 bases line up with TRBD1. This CDR3 has 16 residues. Trimming at V came to 6 bases and at J to 6 bases, leaving 11 bases not matched to a gene. The CDR3, as DNA: TGTGCCAGCAGGTCCCGGACAGGGGTTCGCGCCGGGGAGCTGTTTTTT. It yields the protein CASRSRTGVRAGELFF.

The J gene is TRBJ1-1, the V gene TRBV29-1; 8 bases map to TRBD1. The CDR3 length is 14 residues. Germline loops: CDR1 SQVTM, CDR2 ANQGSEA. After removal of 7 bases from V and 0 bases from J, the junction contained 7 bases not matched to a gene. Here the CDR3 DNA reads TGCAGCGGATGGGACAGGCGCTTGAACACTGAAGCTTTCTTT. Translated, it gives CSGWDRRLNTEAFF.

This clonotype has a handful of counts. In DNA form, the CDR3 reads TGTGCCAGCAGCGTTAGCGGGAGGGCCGAAGATACGCAGTATTTT. This encodes CASSVSGRAEDTQYF. This rearrangement joins TRBV9 to TRBJ2-3; TRBD2 matches 11 bases. Trimming took 2 bases from V and 5 from J; bases not matched to a gene: 4. The CDR3 covers 15 residues. Germline loops: CDR1 SGDLS, CDR2 YYNGEE.

A few counts support this clonotype. The gene calls are TRBV7-8 and TRBJ2-7; D could derive from TRBD1 or TRBD2 (6 bases each). The V end lost 9 bases, the J end lost 3 bases, and 15 bases lay between the germline ends. CDR1 is SGHVS and CDR2 is FQNEAQ in the germline V gene. The CDR3 has 13 amino acids. CDR3 protein: CASQLGGHYEQYF. In nucleotides, the CDR3 is TGTGCCAGTCAATTAGGGGGGCACTACGAGCAGTACTTC.

The chain uses TRBV11-2 and TRBJ1-5; D is undetermined. The CDR3 length is 13 residues. Germline CDR1 and CDR2: SGHAT and FQNNGV. The V gene lost 1 base and the J gene lost 10 bases, with 11 bases spanning the gap. The CDR3 loop reads CASSLAVTAPQHF. In DNA, the CDR3 is TGTGCCAGCAGCTTAGCGGTGACCGCTCCCCAGCATTTT.

This clonotype turned up a few times. The chain joins TRBV12-3 or TRBV12-4 to TRBJ2-2; the D is unclear. Trimming removed 5 bases from V and 0 bases from J, with 13 bases in between. CDR3 length: 16 residues. The CDR3 DNA reads as TGTGCCAGCAGTCCTCTTAGGGTATCGAACACCGGGGAGCTGTTTTTT. Its protein is CASSPLRVSNTGELFF.

The CDR3 coding sequence is TGCGCCAGCAGCTTGCAGGACTCGAACACCGGGGAGCTGTTTTTT. It specifies CASSLQDSNTGELFF. The genes are TRBV5-1 and TRBJ2-2; D possibly corresponds to TRBD2 (5 bases). Trimming took off 1 base at V and 0 bases at J, with 7 bases between the two ends. From germline, CDR1 is SGHRS and CDR2 YFSETQ. This CDR3 contains 15 residues.

In its sample, this clonotype was seen a few times. The rearrangement links TRBV10-3 to TRBJ2-5, with 10 nucleotides matching TRBD2. The CDR3 spans 15 residues. Trimming cost V 4 bases and J 1 base; bases outside gene matches: 3. CDR1 and CDR2 (germline): ENHRY, SYGVKD. CDR3 amino acids: CAISASGGIQETQYF. In DNA, the CDR3 is TGTGCCATCAGTGCTAGCGGGGGAATCCAAGAGACCCAGTACTTC.

This clonotype was picked up a small number of times. This chain links TRBV18 with TRBJ1-1, with D possibly matching TRBD1 (6 bases). The CDR3 extends over 15 amino acids. Germline V lookup: CDR1 KGHSH, CDR2 LQKENI. V shed 4 bases and J shed 1 base, with 13 bases lying between them. The CDR3 DNA follows: TGTGCCAGCTCACTTGCCGGGACAAGGAACACTGAAGCTTTCTTT. It translates to CASSLAGTRNTEAFF.

This clonotype was detected many times. This chain joins TRBV29-1 and TRBJ2-3; 10 nucleotides match TRBD2. Germline CDR1 and CDR2: SQVTM and ANQGSEA. The CDR3 is 16 residues long. Unmatched junction bases numbered 13, after V lost 8 bases and J lost 2 bases. CDR3 protein: CSISKRLAGATDTQYF. The CDR3 DNA reads TGCAGCATCTCGAAGAGGCTAGCGGGAGCCACAGATACGCAGTATTTT.